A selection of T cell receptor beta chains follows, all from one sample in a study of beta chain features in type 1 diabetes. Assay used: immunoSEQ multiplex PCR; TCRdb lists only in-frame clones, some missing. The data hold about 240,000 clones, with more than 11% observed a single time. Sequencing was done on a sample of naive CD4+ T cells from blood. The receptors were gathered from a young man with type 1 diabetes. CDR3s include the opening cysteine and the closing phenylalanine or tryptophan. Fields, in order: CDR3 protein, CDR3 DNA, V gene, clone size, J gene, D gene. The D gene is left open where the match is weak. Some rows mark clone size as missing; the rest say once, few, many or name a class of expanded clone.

CDR3: CASSEAKSSYNSPLHF
DNA: TGTGCCAGCAGTGAAGCTAAGAGCTCCTATAATTCACCCCTCCACTTT
V: TRBV6-1
size: .
J: TRBJ1-6
D: .

CDR3: CASSLAKGQFRYGYTF
DNA: TGTGCCAGCAGCTTAGCGAAAGGACAGTTCCGCTATGGCTACACCTTC
V: TRBV7-8
size: few
J: TRBJ1-2
D: .

CDR3: CAWDDRVQGETQYF
DNA: TGTGCCTGGGACGACAGGGTCCAGGGGGAGACCCAGTACTTC
V: TRBV30
size: .
J: TRBJ2-5
D: TRBD1

CDR3: CASSQDSLAKNIQYF
DNA: TGTGCCAGCAGCCAAGATTCCTTAGCCAAAAACATTCAGTACTTC
V: TRBV4-2
size: .
J: TRBJ2-4
D: .

CDR3: CASSSIAGGQYSYEQYF
DNA: TGTGCCAGCAGCTCGATAGCGGGGGGCCAATACTCCTACGAGCAGTACTTC
V: TRBV11-2
size: .
J: TRBJ2-7
D: TRBD2

CDR3: CASRPTSLYEQFF
DNA: TGTGCCAGCAGGCCGACTAGTCTTTATGAGCAGTTCTTC
V: TRBV2
size: .
J: TRBJ2-1
D: .

CDR3: CASSLLREGKGQPQHF
DNA: TGTGCCAGCAGCTTGCTCAGGGAAGGGAAGGGTCAGCCCCAGCATTTT
V: TRBV5-6
size: few
J: TRBJ1-5
D: .

CDR3: CASTWSSYNSPLHF
DNA: TGTGCCAGCACGTGGAGCTCCTATAATTCACCCCTCCACTTT
V: TRBV7-2
size: few
J: TRBJ1-6
D: .

CDR3: CASGTVGQPQHF
DNA: TGTGCCAGCGGGACAGTAGGACAGCCCCAGCATTTT
V: TRBV19
size: few
J: TRBJ1-5
D: TRBD1

CDR3: CASSGGQISNTEAFF
DNA: TGTGCCAGCAGCGGCGGACAGATCTCGAACACTGAAGCTTTCTTT
V: TRBV5-6
size: .
J: TRBJ1-1
D: .

CDR3: CASSYLRQGSTHTQYF
DNA: TGTGCCAGCAGTTACCTCCGACAGGGGTCCACGCATACGCAGTATTTT
V: TRBV6-5
size: few
J: TRBJ2-3
D: TRBD1

CDR3: CASSVVWGQGASGELFF
DNA: TGTGCCAGCAGCGTAGTTTGGGGACAGGGGGCCTCCGGGGAGCTGTTTTTT
V: TRBV9
size: few
J: TRBJ2-2
D: TRBD1

CDR3: CASSQAPGGDEQFF
DNA: TGTGCCAGCAGCCAAGCCCCCGGGGGTGATGAGCAGTTCTTC
V: TRBV14
size: .
J: TRBJ2-1
D: .

CDR3: CATYGGLTYEQYF
DNA: TGTGCCACCTACGGGGGGCTGACCTACGAGCAGTACTTC
V: TRBV10-3
size: .
J: TRBJ2-7
D: .

CDR3: CSVRGGEDTQYF
DNA: TGCAGCGTTCGCGGGGGGGAGGATACGCAGTATTTT
V: TRBV29-1
size: .
J: TRBJ2-3
D: TRBD2

CDR3: CASSLDGMNTEAFF
DNA: TGCGCCAGCAGCTTGGACGGTATGAACACTGAAGCTTTCTTT
V: TRBV5-1
size: .
J: TRBJ1-1
D: .

CDR3: CASRLPDGTYEQYF
DNA: TGCGCCAGCAGACTACCCGACGGAACCTACGAGCAGTACTTC
V: TRBV5-1
size: few
J: TRBJ2-7
D: .

CDR3: CAITSRGSDEAFF
DNA: TGTGCCATCACAAGTCGGGGGTCGGATGAAGCTTTCTTT
V: TRBV10-3
size: few
J: TRBJ1-1
D: .

CDR3: CASRGGQSYNSPLHF
DNA: TGTGCCAGCAGAGGGGGACAGTCCTATAATTCACCCCTCCACTTT
V: TRBV6-5
size: .
J: TRBJ1-6
D: TRBD1

CDR3: CASIRGPITDTQYF
DNA: TGTGCCAGCATCAGGGGGCCGATCACAGATACGCAGTATTTT
V: TRBV2
size: .
J: TRBJ2-3
D: TRBD1

CDR3: CASSLVQYGYTF
DNA: TGTGCCAGCAGCTTAGTCCAATATGGCTACACCTTC
V: TRBV11-2
size: .
J: TRBJ1-2
D: .

CDR3: CASSLERRVSNEQFF
DNA: TGTGCCAGCAGCTTGGAGCGGAGGGTTTCCAATGAGCAGTTCTTC
V: TRBV7-2
size: .
J: TRBJ2-1
D: .

CDR3: CASRPGTGFTDTQYF
DNA: TGTGCCAGCAGACCCGGGACAGGCTTCACAGATACGCAGTATTTT
V: TRBV6-6
size: few
J: TRBJ2-3
D: TRBD1

CDR3: CASSQQGASGRWDIQYF
DNA: TGCGCCAGCAGCCAGCAGGGGGCTAGCGGGAGATGGGACATTCAGTACTTC
V: TRBV4-1
size: .
J: TRBJ2-4
D: TRBD2

CDR3: CASSPSSGNQPQHF
DNA: TGTGCCAGCTCACCTAGTTCAGGGAATCAGCCCCAGCATTTT
V: TRBV18
size: .
J: TRBJ1-5
D: .

CDR3: CASSLGGNSYEQYF
DNA: TGCGCCAGCAGCTTGGGCGGGAACTCCTACGAGCAGTACTTC
V: TRBV5-1
size: few
J: TRBJ2-7
D: .

CDR3: CSVVVGYGYTF
DNA: TGCAGCGTTGTGGTCGGTTATGGCTACACCTTC
V: TRBV29-1
size: .
J: TRBJ1-2
D: .

CDR3: CASRTWDISNTEAFF
DNA: TGTGCCAGCAGAACCTGGGACATATCGAACACTGAAGCTTTCTTT
V: TRBV11-2
size: .
J: TRBJ1-1
D: .

CDR3: CASSSIWTGPIAFF
DNA: TGTGCCAGCAGCTCCATTTGGACAGGGCCGATAGCTTTCTTT
V: TRBV7-9
size: .
J: TRBJ1-1
D: TRBD1

CDR3: CASSYGQGANNEQFF
DNA: TGCGCCAGCAGCTACGGACAGGGGGCGAACAATGAGCAGTTCTTC
V: TRBV5-1
size: .
J: TRBJ2-1
D: TRBD1

CDR3: CAIMSGGGEQYF
DNA: TGTGCCATCATGTCCGGAGGAGGCGAGCAGTACTTC
V: TRBV10-3
size: .
J: TRBJ2-7
D: .

CDR3: CSVEAGQGLDYTF
DNA: TGCAGCGTTGAAGCGGGACAGGGTCTTGACTACACCTTC
V: TRBV29-1
size: .
J: TRBJ1-2
D: TRBD1

CDR3: CSVADRGDGYTF
DNA: TGCAGCGTGGCGGACAGGGGTGATGGCTACACCTTC
V: TRBV29-1
size: .
J: TRBJ1-2
D: TRBD1

CDR3: CASSPRGNQPQHF
DNA: TGTGCCAGTAGTCCCAGGGGCAATCAGCCCCAGCATTTT
V: TRBV19
size: .
J: TRBJ1-5
D: .

CDR3: CAWSVGGTGVQDTQYF
DNA: TGTGCCTGGAGTGTGGGTGGGACAGGGGTACAAGATACGCAGTATTTT
V: TRBV30
size: few
J: TRBJ2-3
D: TRBD1

CDR3: CASSYSGTRANEQFF
DNA: TGTGCCAGCAGTTACTCGGGGACTAGGGCGAATGAGCAGTTCTTC
V: TRBV6-6
size: few
J: TRBJ2-1
D: TRBD2

CDR3: CASSSQGSKNTEAFF
DNA: TGCGCCAGCAGCTCTCAGGGGTCTAAGAACACTGAAGCTTTCTTT
V: TRBV5-1
size: .
J: TRBJ1-1
D: .

CDR3: CSVERGRVLGYGYTF
DNA: TGCAGCGTTGAAAGGGGGCGAGTGCTTGGCTATGGCTACACCTTC
V: TRBV29-1
size: .
J: TRBJ1-2
D: TRBD1

CDR3: CATSYVGGPAQETQYF
DNA: TGTGCCACCAGTTATGTAGGGGGACCGGCGCAAGAGACCCAGTACTTC
V: TRBV15
size: .
J: TRBJ2-5
D: .